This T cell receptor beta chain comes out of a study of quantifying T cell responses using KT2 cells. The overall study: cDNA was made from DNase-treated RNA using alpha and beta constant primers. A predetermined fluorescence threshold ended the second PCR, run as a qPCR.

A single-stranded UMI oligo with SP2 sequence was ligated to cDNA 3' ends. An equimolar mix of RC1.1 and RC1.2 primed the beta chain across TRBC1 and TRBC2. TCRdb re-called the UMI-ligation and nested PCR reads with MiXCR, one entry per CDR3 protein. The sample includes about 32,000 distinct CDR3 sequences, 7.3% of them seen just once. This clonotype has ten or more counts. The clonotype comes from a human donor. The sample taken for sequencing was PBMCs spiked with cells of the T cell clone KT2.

The CDR3 coding sequence is TGTGCCAGCAGTTGGGGGCCGAACACTGAAGCTTTCTTT. It encodes CASSWGPNTEAFF. The chain uses TRBV14 and TRBJ1-1, with TRBD1 as a possible D gene (6 bases). CDR3 length: 13 residues. The V and J ends lost 6 bases and 1 base respectively, with 9 bases between them. Germline loops: CDR1 SGHDN, CDR2 FVKESK.